The T cell receptor (beta chain) described here comes from a study of cytomegalovirus exposure and HLA in healthy donors. The donors were members of the roughly 120-subject validation cohort (separate from the roughly 680-subject first cohort). The CDR3 loop spans 16 amino acids. V lost 2 bases, J lost 8 bases, and 8 bases stayed unmatched. CDR1 and CDR2 from the germline V gene are SGHAT and FQNNGV. The study's findings and limits: A later analysis found first-cohort TCR clusters tended to co-occur in the approximately 120 validation repertoires. Cytomegalovirus-associated TCR beta chains were listed, numbering some 180.

As concerns this clone: Its target is unknown.

Produced via immunoSEQ multiplex PCR; TCRdb's table is partial and in-frame only. The sample includes some 250,000 clones, about 90% seen only once; the top ten take around 1.3%. The origin of this receptor is a woman in her twenties or thirties in good health and CMV-seropositive. Sequenced input: PBMCs. This chain connects TRBV11-2 to TRBJ2-1, with 11 positions matching TRBD1. The CDR3 protein is CASSLFRTGGEDEQFF. CDR3 sequence (DNA): TGTGCCAGCAGCTTATTCCGGACAGGGGGCGAAGATGAGCAGTTCTTC.